A selection of T cell receptor beta chains follows, all from one sample in a study of blood T cell repertoires in COVID-19. Data came from immunoSEQ multiplex PCR; TCRdb stores just in-frame clones and leaves some out. The sample has 150,000 or so clones; about 83% are singletons. The sequenced material came from PBMCs or T cells enriched from blood (not recorded which). Source of these receptors: a woman in her forties or fifties in a cohort exposed to, infected with or recovered from COVID-19 (not recorded which). Both conserved end residues are part of each CDR3. The D gene is left open where the match is weak. Expanded clones get a size class; other rows say once, few or many, or leave the size out.

size,D,J,V,DNA,CDR3
.,.,TRBJ2-1,TRBV29-1,TGCAGCGTTGAACCAGGGCTAGGGTCCTACAATGAGCAGTTCTTC,CSVEPGLGSYNEQFF
few,.,TRBJ1-6,TRBV11-2,TGTGCCAGCAGCTTATACAGGGAAGTTTCACCCCTCCACTTT,CASSLYREVSPLHF
few,.,TRBJ1-6,TRBV5-5,TGTGCCAGCAGCTTGGAAAACAGGGACCGGCATTCACCCCTCCACTTT,CASSLENRDRHSPLHF
.,.,TRBJ1-4,TRBV28,TGTGCCAGCAGTCAAGCGGGTCTATATGAAAAACTGTTTTTT,CASSQAGLYEKLFF
.,TRBD1,TRBJ2-5,TRBV5-1,TGCGCCAGCAGCTTGGGAGGATTGGGACAGGAACAAGAGACCCAGTACTTC,CASSLGGLGQEQETQYF
.,TRBD1,TRBJ1-5,TRBV19,TGTGCCAGTAGTAGGGCCCCGGGACAGGGGGCCCATACTAGCAATCAGCCCCAGCATTTT,CASSRAPGQGAHTSNQPQHF
.,.,TRBJ1-1,TRBV5-6,TGTGCCAGCAGCTCTGCGGGGTTCTTGACTGAAGCTTTCTTT,CASSSAGFLTEAFF
few,TRBD1,TRBJ2-2,TRBV2,TGTGCCAGCAGGAAAGACGGGACAGAAGGGACCGGGGAGCTGTTTTTT,CASRKDGTEGTGELFF
.,.,TRBJ2-3,TRBV15,TGTGCCACCAGCTACGGGGATACGCAGTATTTT,CATSYGDTQYF
.,.,TRBJ2-1,TRBV6-5,TGTGCCAGCAGTTACCTCCGACAGTACAATGAGCAGTTCTTC,CASSYLRQYNEQFF
.,.,TRBJ1-6,TRBV5-8,TGTGCCAGCAGCTTAGGTCAGGGAGGGAATTCACCCCTCCACTTT,CASSLGQGGNSPLHF
.,.,TRBJ1-2,TRBV20-1,TGCAGTGCTAGCACGACGGAGGGCTACACCTTC,CSASTTEGYTF
.,.,TRBJ1-4,TRBV18,TGTGCCAGCTCACCGGTAGGGGGATCCAGAGGTGAAAAACTGTTTTTT,CASSPVGGSRGEKLFF
.,TRBD1,TRBJ2-1,TRBV7-2,TGTGCCAGCAGCTTAGGGGGGACAGGCTCCTACAATGAGCAGTTCTTC,CASSLGGTGSYNEQFF
.,TRBD1,TRBJ1-2,TRBV3-1/TRBV3-2,TGTGCCAGCAGCCCTTCATCCGGGACAGGGGGTTGGGGCTACACCTTC,CASSPSSGTGGWGYTF
.,.,TRBJ2-7,TRBV19,TGTGCCAGTAGTCCCACGTGGAGCTCCTACGAGCAGTACTTC,CASSPTWSSYEQYF
.,.,TRBJ2-1,TRBV4-1,TGCGCCAGCAGCCAAGATTTGAGGAACAATGAGCAGTTCTTC,CASSQDLRNNEQFF
medium-sized,.,TRBJ2-2,TRBV19,TGTGCCAGTAGCCTCCGAATAGGAGGAGGGGCCGGGGAGCTGTTTTTT,CASSLRIGGGAGELFF
.,.,TRBJ1-5,TRBV20-1,TGCAGTGCTAGTTCCCTCGGGTATAGCAATCAGCCCCAGCATTTT,CSASSLGYSNQPQHF
.,.,TRBJ1-1,TRBV7-6,TGTGCCAGCGGCCATCCGGGAGATAACACTGAAGCTTTCTTT,CASGHPGDNTEAFF
few,.,TRBJ1-6,TRBV30,TGTGCCGGAAGCGGAGCTTATAATTCACCCCTCCACTTT,CAGSGAYNSPLHF
.,.,TRBJ2-2,TRBV7-3,TGTGCCAGCAGCCCCTTGGACACTCACACCGGGGAGCTGTTTTTT,CASSPLDTHTGELFF
.,.,TRBJ2-2,TRBV11-3,TGTGCCAGCAGGGGACAACCGAACACCGGGGAGCTGTTTTTT,CASRGQPNTGELFF
.,TRBD1,TRBJ1-2,TRBV27,TGTGCCAGCAGTCAGGGGGAGGGCTACACCTTC,CASSQGEGYTF